The 29 T cell receptor beta chains in this list originate from one sample, sequenced in a study of blood T cell repertoires in COVID-19. Clones were read by immunoSEQ multiplex PCR, and TCRdb kept only the in-frame ones, dropping some. The sample shows hundreds of thousands of clones, 83% of them seen only once. The sample taken for sequencing was peripheral blood. All receptors derive from a woman aged 45 to 65 with acute or convalescent COVID-19.

This clone appeared a few times. This rearrangement joins TRBV12-3 or TRBV12-4 to TRBJ2-7; TRBD1 agrees at 8 bases. This CDR3 is built from 13 residues. The J segment lost 6 bases and the V segment lost 7 bases, leaving 8 bases of the junction unmatched. CDR3 DNA sequence: TGTGCCAGCAAAGGGACAGGCTACTCCGAGCAGTACTTC. It specifies CASKGTGYSEQYF.

The gene calls are TRBV25-1 and TRBJ2-3, with D tentatively TRBD1 (5 bases). Trimming removed 3 bases at V and 2 bases at J, with 9 bases between. Germline CDR1 is MGHDK and CDR2 is SYGVNS. This CDR3 is built from 14 residues. CDR3 amino acids: CASSEGPYTDTQYF. The CDR3, as DNA: TGTGCCAGCAGTGAGGGGCCATACACAGATACGCAGTATTTT.

J is TRBJ2-7 and V is TRBV7-9; tentatively, D is TRBD2 (7 bases). This CDR3 is 17 amino acids long. Trimming stripped 5 bases from V and 0 bases from J, with 20 bases between. Looked up from germline, CDR1 is SEHNR and CDR2 is FQNEAQ (reference sequence). CDR3 sequence reads: CASSLKGGDAYSYEQYF. DNA of the CDR3: TGTGCCAGCAGCCTCAAAGGGGGGGACGCATACTCCTACGAGCAGTACTTC.

V usage is TRBV5-5 and J usage is TRBJ1-1; no firm D call. Trimming took 7 bases from V and 0 from J, leaving 13 bases between them. CDR1 and CDR2 from the germline V gene are SGHKS and YYEKEE (reference sequence). The CDR3 sequence is 14 residues long. The CDR3 DNA reads as TGTGCCAGCTACCCCCAGTCCATGAACACTGAAGCTTTCTTT. Protein: CASYPQSMNTEAFF.

The chain uses TRBV2 and TRBJ1-6; 7 nucleotides agree with TRBD1. Per the germline V gene, CDR1 is SNHLY and CDR2 is FYNNEI. J was trimmed by 7 bases and V by 6 bases; bases with no gene match: 3. The CDR3 totals 13 residues. CDR3 protein: CASRDRLNSPLHF. CDR3 in DNA: TGTGCCAGCAGGGACAGGCTAAATTCACCCCTCCACTTT.

The V and J genes are TRBV30 and TRBJ2-5; 12 bases map to TRBD2. The germline CDR1 and CDR2 sequences are GTSNPN and SVGIG (reference sequence). CDR3 length: 13 amino acids. The chain's CDR3 is CAASGGVQETQYF. CDR3 bases: TGTGCAGCTAGCGGGGGGGTACAAGAGACCCAGTACTTC.

The J gene is TRBJ2-7, the V gene TRBV18, with TRBD1 matching over 7 bases. The CDR3 totals 15 residues. With 3 bases clipped from V and 3 bases from J, the junction kept 8 bases outside the gene matches. Germline CDR1 reads KGHSH; CDR2 reads LQKENI. As DNA, the CDR3 is TGTGCCAGCTCACCCTCCGAGACAGGGTTCTACGAGCAGTACTTC. Protein product: CASSPSETGFYEQYF.

This chain joins TRBV20-1 and TRBJ1-4; D unclear. Germline V gene data show CDR1 as DFQATT and CDR2 as SNEGSKA (reference sequence). V was pared by 5 bases and J by 4 bases, with 5 bases between. The CDR3 consists of 11 residues. In DNA, the CDR3 is TGCAGTGCTCCCAATAATGAAAAACTGTTTTTT. This sequence encodes CSAPNNEKLFF.

V gene TRBV29-1 combines with J gene TRBJ2-1, with 13 bases fitting TRBD2. The CDR3 is 16 amino acids. V lost 4 bases and J lost 3; bases outside the gene matches: 6. Per the germline V gene, CDR1 is SQVTM and CDR2 is ANQGSEA. The CDR3 protein is CSVGTSGGALYNEQFF. The CDR3 nucleotides are TGCAGCGTTGGTACTAGCGGGGGGGCTCTCTACAATGAGCAGTTCTTC.

This chain uses TRBV4-1 with TRBJ2-1, with 7 bases matching TRBD2. The germline V gene has CDR1 MGHRA and CDR2 YSYEKL. The J segment lost 1 base and the V segment lost 1 base, leaving 7 bases of the junction unmatched. CDR3 length: 17 amino acids. The CDR3 DNA sequence: TGCGCCAGCAGCCAAGTTCGAGGACTAGGGTCCTACAATGAGCAGTTCTTC. This gives the protein CASSQVRGLGSYNEQFF.

The J gene is TRBJ1-4, the V gene TRBV28; 10 positions agree with TRBD1. Trimming at V came to 10 bases and at J to 5 bases, leaving 10 bases not matched to a gene. The length of the CDR3 is 15 residues. Looked up from germline, CDR1 is MDHEN and CDR2 is SYDVKM. The CDR3 region has the DNA TGTGCCATCGAACCGGGGGGACAGGGGAATGAAAAACTGTTTTTT. Its protein is CAIEPGGQGNEKLFF. Based on the CDR3 plus reference TRBV28 and TRBJ1-4, the full variable domain is DVKVTQSSRYLVKRTGEKVFLECVQDMDHENMFWYRQDPGLGLRLIYFSYDVKMKEKGDIPEGYSVSREKKERFSLILESASTNQTSMYLCAIEPGGQGNEKLFFGSGTQLSVL.

The chain recombines TRBV15 with TRBJ2-3; 9 bases map to TRBD2. This CDR3 has 18 amino acids. Germline assignment: CDR1 LNHNV and CDR2 YYDKDF (reference sequence). V trimming: 0 bases; J trimming: 3 bases; junction bases outside the gene matches: 10. CDR3 region: CATSRDKASGNCTDTQYF. The CDR3 nucleotides are TGTGCCACCAGCAGAGATAAAGCTAGCGGGAATTGTACAGATACGCAGTATTTT.

The J gene is TRBJ2-2, the V gene TRBV11-3; possible D gene TRBD1, 5 bases. V gave up 5 bases and J gave up 5 bases, with 15 bases separating them. The CDR3 has 15 amino acids. CDR1 is SGHNT, CDR2 YENEEA, per germline. CDR3 sequence (DNA): TGTGCCAGCAGCCAACGGGCAGGGATAACCGGGGAGCTGTTTTTT. Translation: CASSQRAGITGELFF.

The V call is TRBV28, the J call TRBJ1-1; 7 bases map to TRBD1. Germline V gives CDR1 MDHEN, CDR2 SYDVKM. Trimming took 2 bases from V and 0 from J; bases not matched to a gene: 6. The CDR3 spans 16 residues. This CDR3 is CASSLPTGVMNTEAFF. The CDR3 nucleotides are TGTGCCAGCAGTTTACCAACAGGGGTTATGAACACTGAAGCTTTCTTT.

Note on this clone: Compared with germline, one end of the junction differs, possibly owing to a read error. The chain recombines TRBV5-6 with TRBJ2-1; possible D gene TRBD2, 5 bases. The CDR3 contains 16 residues. CDR1 and CDR2 (germline): SGHDT, YYEEEE. The CDR3 DNA follows: TGTGCCAGCAGCACCACTAGTACCCGTTCCTTCAATGAGCAGTTCTTC. Protein: CASSTTSTRSFNEQFF.

The chain combines TRBV7-8 with TRBJ1-5, with a weak D call TRBD1 (6 bases). V lost 5 bases and J 0 bases, leaving 17 bases between the germline ends. The germline CDR1 and CDR2 sequences are SGHVS and FQNEAQ. The CDR3 spans 17 residues. The CDR3 DNA is TGTGCCAGCAGCCGCGGGGTTGGGGGCGATAGCAATCAGCCCCAGCATTTT. Translated, it gives CASSRGVGGDSNQPQHF.

The CDR3 here is CASERQGSYEQYF. CDR3 DNA sequence: TGTGCCAGCGAACGACAGGGCTCCTACGAGCAGTACTTC. The chain is built from TRBV3-1 (or the pseudogene TRBV3-2) and TRBJ2-7; 7 nucleotides match TRBD1. This CDR3 has 13 residues. Germline V gives CDR1 LGHDT, CDR2 YNNKEL (reference sequence). Trimming took 8 bases from V and 0 from J; bases not matched to a gene: 4.

The rearrangement joins TRBV7-2 to TRBJ1-5; 11 bases agree with TRBD1. The CDR3 runs 15 residues. J was trimmed by 6 bases and V by 5 bases; bases with no gene match: 6. Germline assignment: CDR1 SGHTA and CDR2 FQGNSA. The CDR3 loop is CASSIGTGGFQPQHF. The CDR3 coding sequence is TGTGCCAGCAGCATCGGGACAGGGGGGTTTCAGCCCCAGCATTTT.

The chain couples TRBV27 to TRBJ2-1; 8 nucleotides line up with TRBD2. V lost 5 bases to trimming and J lost 8 bases; unmatched junction nucleotides: 2. Per germline, CDR1 MNHEY and CDR2 SMNVEV (reference sequence). The CDR3 covers 12 residues. This chain's CDR3 is CASSEGLDEQFF. CDR3 coding DNA: TGTGCCAGCAGTGAGGGACTAGATGAGCAGTTCTTC.

This chain connects TRBV28 to TRBJ1-1, with TRBD1 identical over 10 bases. V lost 5 bases, J lost 5 bases, and 8 bases stayed unmatched. CDR3 length: 15 residues. Germline V gives CDR1 MDHEN, CDR2 SYDVKM. This CDR3 reads CASSNRDRGNTEAFF. The CDR3 region has the DNA TGTGCCAGCAGTAACCGGGACAGGGGAAATACTGAAGCTTTCTTT.

The chain couples TRBV6-2 or TRBV6-3 to TRBJ2-5, with 10 bases lining up with TRBD2. With 4 bases clipped from V and 5 bases from J, the junction kept 7 bases outside the gene matches. The CDR3 runs to 15 residues. Looked up from germline, CDR1 is MNHEY and CDR2 is SVGEGT. The CDR3 protein is CASSSLAGTVETQYF. The CDR3 DNA reads TGTGCCAGCAGTTCACTAGCGGGGACAGTTGAGACCCAGTACTTC.

This clone has just a few counts. CDR3 bases: TGTGCCAGCAGCTTACAGGGAAATTCACCCCTCCACTTT. Amino acid sequence: CASSLQGNSPLHF. J is TRBJ1-6 and V is TRBV7-2, with D perhaps matching TRBD1 (5 bases). V was cut by 2 bases and J by 7 bases, with 6 bases left in between. This CDR3 is 13 amino acids long. Germline V gives CDR1 SGHTA, CDR2 FQGNSA.

The chain joins TRBV7-8 to TRBJ2-3, with D perhaps TRBD2 (6 bases). The CDR3 covers 15 residues. V was pared by 4 bases and J by 3 bases, with 14 bases between. Germline V gene lookup returns CDR1 SGHVS and CDR2 FQNEAQ. The CDR3 region is CASSSLSGTTDTQYF. The CDR3 region has the DNA TGTGCCAGCAGCTCTCTTAGCGGAACGACAGATACGCAGTATTTT.

This clone appeared once. The rearrangement joins TRBV4-2 to TRBJ1-1; 7 bases are shared with TRBD1. The germline V gene has CDR1 LGHNA and CDR2 YNFKEQ. This CDR3 has 15 amino acids. The V gene end was trimmed by 3 bases and the J gene end by 3 bases; junction bases not matched to a gene: 7. The CDR3 sequence: CASSQADRVDTEAFF. CDR3 DNA: TGTGCCAGCAGCCAGGCCGACAGGGTCGACACTGAAGCTTTCTTT.

The rearrangement uses TRBV5-4 and TRBJ2-2; 12 bases agree with TRBD2. This CDR3 region has 17 residues. In germline, CDR1 is SGHNT, CDR2 YYREEE (reference sequence). With V trimmed by 3 bases and J by 5 bases, 8 bases remained unmatched. Written as DNA, the CDR3 is TGTGCCAGCAGCTGGCGACTAGCGGGAGCCCGGACCGGGGAGCTGTTTTTT. Translating gives CASSWRLAGARTGELFF.

The chain is built from TRBV7-9 and TRBJ2-3, with D tentatively TRBD2 (5 bases). This CDR3 spans 15 amino acids. V was cut by 1 base and J by 6 bases, with 14 bases left in between. Germline CDR1 reads SEHNR; CDR2 reads FQNEAQ (reference sequence). The CDR3 sequence is CASSLDPGSRDTQYF. The CDR3 nucleotides read TGTGCCAGCAGCTTAGACCCGGGAAGTCGTGATACGCAGTATTTT.

The genes are TRBV27 and TRBJ1-1, with TRBD1 identical over 7 bases. Looked up from germline, CDR1 is MNHEY and CDR2 is SMNVEV (reference sequence). The CDR3 is 13 residues long. J gave up 5 bases and V 6 bases, and 6 bases lay outside the gene matches. The CDR3 reads CASRTNRGTEAFF. Here the CDR3 DNA reads TGTGCCAGCAGGACAAACAGGGGTACTGAAGCTTTCTTT.

The rearrangement uses TRBV30 and TRBJ2-1; perhaps TRBD2 as D (5 bases). Germline assignment: CDR1 GTSNPN and CDR2 SVGIG (reference sequence). The CDR3 extends over 12 amino acids. Trimming stripped 2 bases from V and 9 bases from J, with 11 bases between. In DNA, the CDR3 is TGTGCCTGGAGTCCGGACTTTGGTGAGCAGTTCTTC. This gives the protein CAWSPDFGEQFF.

This clone was counted only a few times. The V call is TRBV6-5, the J call TRBJ2-7, with D possibly TRBD1 on 5 matching bases. CDR1 and CDR2 (germline): MNHEY, SVGAGI. Trimming left V 6 bases short and J 5 bases short, with 11 bases between. The CDR3 sequence is 12 residues long. The CDR3 nucleotides read TGTGCCAGCAGGCCCGCCAGGGACGAGCAGTACTTC. As protein: CASRPARDEQYF.